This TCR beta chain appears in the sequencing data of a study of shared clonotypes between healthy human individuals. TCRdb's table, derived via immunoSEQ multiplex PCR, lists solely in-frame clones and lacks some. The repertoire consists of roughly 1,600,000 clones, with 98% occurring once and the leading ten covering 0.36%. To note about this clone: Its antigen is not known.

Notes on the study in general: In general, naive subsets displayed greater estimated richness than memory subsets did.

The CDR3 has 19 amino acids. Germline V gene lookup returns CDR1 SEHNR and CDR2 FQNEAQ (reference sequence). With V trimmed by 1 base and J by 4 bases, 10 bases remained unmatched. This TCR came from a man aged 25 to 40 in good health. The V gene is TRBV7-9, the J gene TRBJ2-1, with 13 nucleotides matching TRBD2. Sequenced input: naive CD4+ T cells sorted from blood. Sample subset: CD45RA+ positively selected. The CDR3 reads CASSLELAGGAFFYNEQFF. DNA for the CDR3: TGTGCCAGCAGCTTAGAACTAGCGGGAGGGGCTTTCTTTTACAATGAGCAGTTCTTC.